Presented here are 3 T cell receptor beta chains from one specimen sequenced in a study of cytomegalovirus exposure and HLA in healthy donors (dated by TCRdb to about 2017). The receptor library was made with the immunoSEQ multiplex PCR assay. For the multiplex PCR, a mixture combining 60 forward primers for TCR Vbeta segments and 13 reverse primers for TCR Jbeta segments was used. TCRdb provides this immuneACCESS table in a form limited to in-frame rearrangements. Some clones are lacking; in checked studies, under half of them reflect an unresolved V gene, and why the rest are absent is not known. This sample lists some 110,000 clones; roughly four fifths were detected once. About 16% of the sample is held by the ten biggest clonotypes. The source material was PBMCs. Every receptor here comes from a man in his fifties or sixties in good health and CMV-seropositive.

This clone was counted only a few times. The chain links TRBV7-2 to TRBJ2-1; D is undetermined. The germline gives CDR1 SGHTA, CDR2 FQGNSA. The CDR3 is made up of 11 amino acids. V was pared by 3 bases and J by 8 bases, with 5 bases between. The CDR3 nucleotides are TGTGCCAGCAGCTTCATGTATGAGCAGTTCTTC. Its translation: CASSFMYEQFF.

The chain carries TRBV9 and TRBJ2-5; D gene unclear. The last part of the DNA fits TRBJ2-7 better; the J call may be wrong. Germline V gene lookup returns CDR1 SGDLS and CDR2 YYNGEE. The length of the CDR3 is 15 residues. In DNA, the CDR3 is TGTGCCAGCAGCGTAGGTAGCTTGAGCTCCTACGAGCAGTACTTC. Its protein product is CASSVGSLSSYEQYF.

This sequence joins TRBV18 and TRBJ1-5; TRBD1 matches 7 bases. J lost 1 base, V lost 3 bases, and 3 bases had no gene match. Germline loops: CDR1 KGHSH, CDR2 LQKENI. The CDR3 runs 15 residues. In nucleotides, the CDR3 is TGTGCCAGCTCACCGGGACAGTTGAGCAATCAGCCCCAGCATTTT. It yields the protein CASSPGQLSNQPQHF.